Sequencing of this T cell receptor beta chain was carried out in a study of blood T cell repertoires in COVID-19. In the study overall: T cells, B-cell-depleted T cells, or PBMCs supplied cDNA or gDNA.

In the source study's methods: Reference gene primer amplification in the assay estimated nucleated cell counts. Assay used: immunoSEQ multiplex PCR; TCRdb lists only in-frame clones, some missing. The V and J calls and clone size were taken over from that table, and D and trimming were inferred from the DNA. The data show approximately 300,000 clones, roughly 90% seen once. Germline CDR1 MDHEN, CDR2 SYDVKM. V was trimmed by 5 bases and J by 13 bases, leaving 23 bases between them. This CDR3 is built from 14 residues. Followed over time, Seattle patients had been enrolled while infection was active. The TCR originated in a woman between 40 and 55 years old with COVID-19, enrolled during active disease. The chain combines TRBV28 with TRBJ1-1, with D perhaps matching TRBD1 (5 bases). The material sequenced was peripheral blood. CDR3 amino acids: CASSSRGGGEVVFF. CDR3 coding DNA: TGTGCCAGCAGTAGTCGGGGCGGGGGAGAAGTTGTTTTCTTT.